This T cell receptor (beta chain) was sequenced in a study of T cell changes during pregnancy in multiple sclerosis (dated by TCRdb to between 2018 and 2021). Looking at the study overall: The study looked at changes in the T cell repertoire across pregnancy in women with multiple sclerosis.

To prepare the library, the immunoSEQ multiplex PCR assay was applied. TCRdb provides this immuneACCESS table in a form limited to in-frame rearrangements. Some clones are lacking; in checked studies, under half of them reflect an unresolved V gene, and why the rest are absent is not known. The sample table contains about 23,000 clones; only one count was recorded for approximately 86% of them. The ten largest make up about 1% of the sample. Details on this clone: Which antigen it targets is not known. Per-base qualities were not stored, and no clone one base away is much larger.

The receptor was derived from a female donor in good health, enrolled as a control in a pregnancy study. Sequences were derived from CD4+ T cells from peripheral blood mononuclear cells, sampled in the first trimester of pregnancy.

The nucleotide sequence reads TGTGCCAGCAGTCTGGGGGGGCTGGCGAGCAATCAGCCCCAGCATTTT. Translation gives CASSLGGLASNQPQHF. The chain couples TRBV28 to TRBJ1-5; the D gene is possibly TRBD1, with 6 bases matching. CDR1 is given as MDHEN and CDR2 as SYDVKM, both from the germline V gene. V drops 5 bases and J drops 1 base, leaving 15 bases in between. The cysteine opens and the phenylalanine closes a CDR3 of 16 amino acids. Of the read, only the CDR3 DNA is kept; its 48 bases are in frame from base 1. Joined to the reference TRBV28 and TRBJ1-5 proteins, this CDR3 gives the full variable domain: DVKVTQSSRYLVKRTGEKVFLECVQDMDHENMFWYRQDPGLGLRLIYFSYDVKMKEKGDIPEGYSVSREKKERFSLILESASTNQTSMYLCASSLGGLASNQPQHFGDGTRLSIL.